The 3 T cell receptor beta chains below were found in one sample sequenced in a study of blood T cells in healthy people across ages. Then a second PCR, running roughly 6 to 11 cycles, was carried out with a sample-barcoded 5' primer and a J-beta primer mix. TCRdb re-derived calls from the 5' RACE reads in MiXCR, one entry per CDR3 protein. In the table there are 1.5 million to 2 million distinct CDR3 sequences, about 39% of which are singletons. Material for sequencing was blood. The receptor set was obtained from a human donor in good health.

This clonotype was counted between two and nine times. V and J are TRBV7-9 and TRBJ2-7; D unresolved. The CDR3 length is 13 residues. V lost 3 bases to trimming and J lost 3 bases, with 9 bases between them. Germline V CDR1 and CDR2: SEHNR, FQNEAQ (reference sequence). This CDR3 is CASSFSSIYEQYF. The CDR3 coding sequence is TGTGCCAGCAGCTTCAGTTCTATCTACGAGCAGTACTTC.

This clonotype was seen just once. The chain joins TRBV20-1 to TRBJ2-5; D unclear. The DNA matches TRBJ2-7 better at its end, which makes the J call doubtful. Germline V gene lookup returns CDR1 DFQATT and CDR2 SNEGSKA (reference sequence). CDR3 length: 14 amino acids. CDR3 nucleotide sequence: TGCAGTGCTAGAAGGATGGATGTGACCTACGAGCAGTACTTC. Translating it yields CSARRMDVTYEQYF.

This chain uses TRBV7-2 with TRBJ2-6; D possibly uses TRBD1 or TRBD2 (6 bases each). The germline V gene has CDR1 SGHTA and CDR2 FQGNSA. V lost 7 bases and J lost 0, with 19 bases in between. The CDR3 consists of 18 residues. The CDR3 nucleotides are TGTGCCAGCAAGATAAGGGGGGATCCTATCTCTGGGGCCAACGTCCTGACTTTC. Amino acids: CASKIRGDPISGANVLTF.